This passage covers 4 T cell receptor beta chains from one sample sequenced in a study of T-cell memory formation after mild COVID-19. Each CDR3 protein gets one entry after TCRdb re-called the 5' RACE reads with MiXCR. The sample shows about 190,000 distinct CDR3 sequences, 15% to 20% of them seen only once. Sequencing used PBMCs or a T cell subset sorted from them (not recorded which). Every receptor here comes from an adult woman who had mild COVID-19 (a few samples of this study predate the infection). Cell type and time point are not known.

This rearrangement joins TRBV5-8 to TRBJ2-7; D is ambiguous. V dropped 4 bases and J dropped 3 bases, with 8 bases sitting between them. The CDR3 length is 12 residues. Germline values: CDR1 SGHTS, CDR2 YDEGEE. The CDR3: CASSRGSYEQYF. For the CDR3, the DNA is TGTGCCAGCAGCCGTGGAAGCTACGAGCAGTACTTC.

This clonotype was counted at least ten times. The chain couples TRBV3-1 to TRBJ1-2; 7 nucleotides align to TRBD1. CDR3 length: 15 amino acids. Germline CDR1 reads LGHDT; CDR2 reads YNNKEL (reference sequence). The V gene end was trimmed by 4 bases and the J gene end by 0 bases; junction bases not matched to a gene: 5. DNA for the CDR3: TGTGCCAGCAGCCGCGGACAGGCAGCTAACTATGGCTACACCTTC. Amino acids: CASSRGQAANYGYTF.

CDR3 amino acids: CASSFSPYSNQPQHF. The CDR3, as DNA: TGTGCCAGCAGTTTTTCCCCTTATAGCAATCAGCCCCAGCATTTT. The chain uses TRBV27 and TRBJ1-5; D unclear. The CDR3 has 15 amino acids. Trimming stripped 3 bases from V and 0 bases from J, with 9 bases between. The V gene's germline CDR1 is MNHEY and CDR2 SMNVEV (reference sequence).

The chain has TRBV7-9 and TRBJ2-1; D is perhaps TRBD2 (5 bases). Germline V gene data show CDR1 as SEHNR and CDR2 as FQNEAQ (reference sequence). V lost 3 bases and J lost 7, with 13 bases in between. The CDR3 consists of 14 residues. CDR3 sequence reads: CASSLTLVVNEQFF. As DNA, the CDR3 is TGTGCCAGCAGCTTGACACTAGTGGTAAATGAGCAGTTCTTC. The full variable domain, in which reference TRBV7-9 and TRBJ2-1 provide the parts outside the CDR3, is DTGVSQNPRHKITKRGQNVTFRCDPISEHNRLYWYRQTLGQGPEFLTYFQNEAQLEKSRLLSDRFSAERPKGSFSTLEIQRTEQGDSAMYLCASSLTLVVNEQFFGPGTRLTVL.